The 8 T cell receptor beta chains given below trace back to one sample, sequenced in a study of blood T cell repertoires in COVID-19. TCRdb's copy holds only in-frame clones and misses some; the assay was immunoSEQ multiplex PCR. The repertoire includes around 250,000 clones, around 89% of them detected once, and roughly 3.7% sits in the top ten. The sequenced sample consisted of PBMCs or T cells enriched from blood (not recorded which). These receptors were collected from a woman aged 25-40 years who had recovered from COVID-19.

A few counts support this clone. The chain employs TRBV7-9 and TRBJ2-4, with a possible D match to TRBD2 (5 bases). V was trimmed by 2 bases and J by 3 bases, leaving 23 bases between them. Germline values: CDR1 SEHNR, CDR2 FQNEAQ (reference sequence). There are 19 residues in the CDR3. The CDR3 DNA follows: TGTGCCAGCAGCTTATATTCCCTTCGGGGAGCGCCAGGCAAAAACATTCAGTACTTC. It encodes CASSLYSLRGAPGKNIQYF.

The rearrangement links TRBV11-2 to TRBJ1-2, with 8 bases fitting TRBD1. Germline loops: CDR1 SGHAT, CDR2 FQNNGV. With V trimmed by 0 bases and J by 6 bases, 18 bases remained unmatched. This CDR3 comprises 19 residues. The CDR3 here is CASSLDPYKDRGGNDGYTF. Here the CDR3 DNA reads TGTGCCAGCAGCTTAGATCCTTACAAAGACAGGGGAGGTAATGATGGCTACACCTTC. Full variable domain (outside the CDR3, taken from reference TRBV11-2 and TRBJ1-2): EAGVAQSPRYKIIEKRQSVAFWCNPISGHATLYWYQQILGQGPKLLIQFQNNGVVDDSQLPKDRFSAERLKGVDSTLKIQPAKLEDSAVYLCASSLDPYKDRGGNDGYTFGSGTRLTVV.

This rearrangement joins TRBV7-2 to TRBJ2-1; 7 nucleotides match TRBD1. This CDR3 has 15 residues. CDR1 is SGHTA, CDR2 FQGNSA, per germline. J lost 2 bases, V lost 4 bases, and 5 bases had no gene match. In nucleotides, the CDR3 is TGTGCCAGCAGCTCCCGGGACAGTCCCTACAATGAGCAGTTCTTC. It specifies CASSSRDSPYNEQFF.

The rearrangement uses TRBV5-1 and TRBJ2-1; maybe TRBD1 (6 bases). This CDR3 is 15 amino acids long. Germline-derived CDR1 and CDR2 are SGHRS and YFSETQ. The germline V and J ends were trimmed by 5 bases and 10 bases, with 22 bases remaining between them. CDR3 sequence (DNA): TGCGCCAGCAGGCTTCCCCCGGACAGACTCCAGGAGCAGTTCTTC. It is translated as CASRLPPDRLQEQFF.

The chain carries TRBV6-2 or TRBV6-3 and TRBJ1-5; no clear D. Germline V gene data show CDR1 as MNHEY and CDR2 as SVGEGT. CDR3 length equals 18 residues. V was shortened by 2 bases and J by 0 bases, with 17 bases between the two germline ends. CDR3 in amino acids: CASSYEMARKNSNQPQHF. Written as DNA, the CDR3 is TGTGCCAGCAGTTACGAGATGGCGAGGAAAAATAGCAATCAGCCCCAGCATTTT.

This chain connects TRBV5-4 to TRBJ2-1, with a tentative D call TRBD2 (6 bases). V dropped 3 bases and J dropped 6 bases, with 16 bases sitting between them. CDR3 length equals 15 residues. CDR1 is SGHNT and CDR2 is YYREEE in the germline V gene (reference sequence). The CDR3 is CASSSGLELVNEQFF. CDR3 coding DNA: TGTGCCAGCAGCTCGGGACTGGAACTTGTCAATGAGCAGTTCTTC.

This chain connects TRBV5-4 to TRBJ2-1, with a weak D call TRBD1 (6 bases). Germline V gene data show CDR1 as SGHNT and CDR2 as YYREEE (reference sequence). Trimming removed 0 bases at V and 0 bases at J, with 10 bases between. CDR3 size: 16 residues. The CDR3 sequence is CASSLDRDSSYNEQFF. In DNA form, the CDR3 reads TGTGCCAGCAGCTTGGACAGGGATAGCTCCTACAATGAGCAGTTCTTC.

J is TRBJ2-7 and V is TRBV5-8; D gene unclear. Trimming took 2 bases from V and 4 from J, leaving 7 bases between them. Germline lookup yields CDR1 SGHTS and CDR2 YDEGEE. The CDR3 length is 12 residues. The CDR3 loop reads CASSFVPYEQYF. The DNA for the CDR3 is TGTGCCAGCAGCTTCGTCCCTTACGAGCAGTACTTC.